The clone carrying this T cell receptor (beta chain) was observed once. Its specificity is not known. Clones were read by immunoSEQ multiplex PCR, and TCRdb kept only the in-frame ones, dropping some. The sample consists of 110,000 or so clones, around 88% of them appearing once. This specimen comes from a study of cytomegalovirus exposure and HLA in healthy donors. Study conclusions and caveats: The study recorded 150 to 200 TCR beta chains that were cytomegalovirus-associated. For most TCR sequences rarity was the rule, although some public TCRs occurred in many donors. It was reported that the classifier diagnosed cytomegalovirus status with high specificity and sensitivity in both the original and validation cohorts.

The donors belonged to the approximately 120-subject validation cohort, separate from the approximately 700-subject first cohort. The CDR3 runs to 13 residues. Trimming left V 5 bases short and J 7 bases short, with 12 bases between. Germline values: CDR1 SGHNT, CDR2 YENEEA. This TCR derives from a man in his late teens or twenties in good health and CMV-seronegative. Sequencing was performed on PBMCs. V and J are TRBV11-3 and TRBJ2-1, with D uncertain. The CDR3: CASSRSFGNEQFF. The CDR3 DNA follows: TGTGCCAGCAGCAGGAGCTTTGGAAATGAGCAGTTCTTC.